This is a list of T cell receptor beta chains from one sample in a study of cytomegalovirus exposure and HLA in healthy donors. TCRdb keeps only in-frame clones here, not all; method: immunoSEQ multiplex PCR. The sample lists some 140,000 clones, 85% to 90% seen once, with about 2.2% in the top ten. The material sequenced was PBMCs. All receptors come from a human donor in good health. The CDR3 runs from the conserved cysteine through the conserved F or W. The D gene is left open where the match is weak. A row's size may be missing; if present it is once, few, many or a size class.

>TRBJ1-2|.|.|TRBV6-5
CASSYSVEYGYTF
TGTGCCAGCAGTTACTCTGTCGAGTATGGCTACACCTTC
>TRBJ1-2|TRBD1|.|TRBV6-5
CASRLTGASGYTF
TGTGCCAGCAGACTGACAGGGGCGAGCGGCTACACCTTC
>TRBJ2-2|TRBD1|.|TRBV5-4
CASSPSRISQGATGELFF
TGTGCCAGCAGCCCATCACGTATAAGTCAGGGGGCCACCGGGGAGCTGTTTTTT
>TRBJ1-5|TRBD1|.|TRBV19
CASSIVAGGNQPQHF
TGTGCCAGTAGTATAGTTGCAGGGGGGAATCAGCCCCAGCATTTT
>TRBJ2-1|.|.|TRBV7-3
CASSLNGGTYNEQFF
TGTGCCAGCAGCTTAAACGGGGGTACCTACAATGAGCAGTTCTTC
>TRBJ2-7|TRBD2|.|TRBV10-3
CAISDYRTSIYEQYF
TGTGCCATCAGTGATTACCGGACTAGCATTTACGAGCAGTACTTC
>TRBJ1-2|.|.|TRBV28
CASETGQSYGYTF
TGTGCCAGTGAGACAGGCCAATCCTATGGCTACACCTTC
>TRBJ2-1|TRBD2|.|TRBV28
CASSWTSGSWNEQFF
TGTGCCAGCAGTTGGACTAGCGGGAGTTGGAATGAGCAGTTCTTC
>TRBJ2-3|.|once|TRBV6-5
CASSYRELDTQYF
TGTGCCAGCAGTTACCGGGAGCTGGATACGCAGTATTTT
>TRBJ2-2|.|.|TRBV28
CASSLYTGELFF
TGTGCCAGCAGTCTCTACACCGGGGAGCTGTTTTTT